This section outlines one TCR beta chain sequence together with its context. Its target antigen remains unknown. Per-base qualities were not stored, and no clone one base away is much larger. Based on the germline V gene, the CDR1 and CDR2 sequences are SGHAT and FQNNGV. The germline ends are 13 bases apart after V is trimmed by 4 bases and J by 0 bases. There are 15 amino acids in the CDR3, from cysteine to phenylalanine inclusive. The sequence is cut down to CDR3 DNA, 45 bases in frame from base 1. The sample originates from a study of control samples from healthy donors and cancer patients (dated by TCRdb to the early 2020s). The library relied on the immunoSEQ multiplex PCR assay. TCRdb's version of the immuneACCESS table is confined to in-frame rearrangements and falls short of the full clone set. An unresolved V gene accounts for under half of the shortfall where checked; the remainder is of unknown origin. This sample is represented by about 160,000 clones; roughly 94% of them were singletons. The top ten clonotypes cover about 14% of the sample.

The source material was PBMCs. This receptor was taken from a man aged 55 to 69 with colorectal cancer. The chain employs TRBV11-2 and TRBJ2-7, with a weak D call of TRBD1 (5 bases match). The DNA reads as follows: TGTGCCAGCAGCTCACTACAGGTGCCCTCCTACGAGCAGTACTTC. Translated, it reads CASSSLQVPSYEQYF.